These 17 T cell receptor beta chains came from one sample sequenced in a study of cytomegalovirus exposure and HLA in healthy donors (dated by TCRdb to the late 2010s). Library preparation employed the immunoSEQ multiplex PCR assay. The multiplex PCR relied on a mix of 60 forward primers for TCR Vbeta segments and 13 reverse primers for TCR Jbeta segments. TCRdb's version of the immuneACCESS table is confined to in-frame rearrangements and falls short of the full clone set. An unresolved V gene accounts for under half of the shortfall where checked; the remainder is of unknown origin. The record for this sample contains about 35,000 clones. The ten largest clones add up to more than 3.5% of the sample. The sequenced material came from PBMCs. The receptor set was obtained from a woman in her 40s in good health and CMV-seropositive.

This chain joins TRBV11-2 and TRBJ2-2, with a possible D match to TRBD2 (6 bases). Germline assignment: CDR1 SGHAT and CDR2 FQNNGV. V was trimmed by 1 base and J by 6 bases, leaving 9 bases between them. The CDR3 extends over 14 amino acids. CDR3 residues: CASSLGERAGELFF. As DNA, the CDR3 is TGTGCCAGCAGCTTAGGGGAGCGGGCCGGGGAGCTGTTTTTT.

This chain connects TRBV7-2 to TRBJ2-7; D possibly corresponds to TRBD2 (6 bases). Germline V gene lookup returns CDR1 SGHTA and CDR2 FQGNSA. This CDR3 is 15 amino acids long. The V end was cut by 6 bases, the J end by 1 base, with 16 bases between. The CDR3 DNA sequence: TGTGCCAGCAGTGCCACCCCGGGAGCGTCCTACGAGCAGTACTTC. It yields the protein CASSATPGASYEQYF. Variable domain in full (rest from reference TRBV7-2 and TRBJ2-7): GAGVSQSPSNKVTEKGKDVELRCDPISGHTALYWYRQSLGQGLEFLIYFQGNSAPDKSGLPSDRFSAERTGGSVSTLTIQRTQQEDSAVYLCASSATPGASYEQYFGPGTRLTVT.

The chain joins TRBV7-3 to TRBJ2-1, with TRBD2 identical over 9 bases. V was pared by 5 bases and J by 3 bases, with 2 bases of the junction left unmatched. CDR1 is SGHTA, CDR2 FQGTGA, per germline. This CDR3 spans 14 amino acids. The CDR3 region has the DNA TGTGCCAGCAGCATGACTAGCGGCTACAATGAGCAGTTCTTC. As protein: CASSMTSGYNEQFF.

The J gene is TRBJ2-3, the V gene TRBV9, with D perhaps matching TRBD2 (6 bases). Trimming shortened V by 0 bases and J by 2 bases, and 7 bases separated the two germline ends. The germline gives CDR1 SGDLS, CDR2 YYNGEE. This CDR3 comprises 14 residues. This CDR3 is CASSVGGDTDTQYF. For the CDR3, the DNA is TGTGCCAGCAGCGTAGGGGGGGACACAGATACGCAGTATTTT.

DNA for the CDR3: TGTGCCAGCAGTTACGCGGCGGACAGCTCCTACAATGAGCAGTTCTTC. Translation gives CASSYAADSSYNEQFF. The genes are TRBV6-5 and TRBJ2-1; possibly TRBD1 for D (6 bases). The ends were cut back, 2 bases at V and 0 bases at J, with 11 bases in the middle. CDR3 length: 16 amino acids. The germline V gene has CDR1 MNHEY and CDR2 SVGAGI.

The rearrangement joins TRBV7-9 to TRBJ1-3, with TRBD1 as a possible D gene (5 bases). CDR3 length: 14 residues. V was trimmed by 5 bases and J by 0 bases, leaving 8 bases between them. Per the germline V gene, CDR1 is SEHNR and CDR2 is FQNEAQ (reference sequence). The CDR3 nucleotides are TGTGCCAGCAGCGGGGGGAACTCTGGAAACACCATATATTTT. It yields the protein CASSGGNSGNTIYF.

The chain combines TRBV6-5 with TRBJ1-5, with D hard to call. Trimming cost V 0 bases and J 0 bases, with 6 bases left between them. Germline lookup yields CDR1 MNHEY and CDR2 SVGAGI. The CDR3 is made up of 15 amino acids. Here the CDR3 reads CASSYSQSSNQPQHF. The CDR3 coding sequence is TGTGCCAGCAGTTACTCACAAAGTAGCAATCAGCCCCAGCATTTT.

The V and J genes are TRBV27 and TRBJ2-5; TRBD1 matches at 9 bases. Trimming removed 4 bases from V and 5 bases from J; junction bases left unmatched: 5. Germline CDR1 is MNHEY and CDR2 is SMNVEV (reference sequence). The CDR3 is 14 residues long. CDR3 sequence reads: CASSYTGGAETQYF. CDR3 DNA: TGTGCCAGCAGTTATACAGGGGGCGCGGAGACCCAGTACTTC.

The rearrangement uses TRBV18 and TRBJ2-2, with TRBD1 matching over 11 bases. Germline CDR1 and CDR2: KGHSH and LQKENI. The V and J ends lost 4 bases and 6 bases, in that order; junction bases with no gene match: 7. This CDR3 spans 16 amino acids. CDR3 sequence reads: CASSLSGTGGAGELFF. The CDR3 DNA reads TGTGCCAGCTCACTGTCCGGGACAGGGGGGGCCGGGGAGCTGTTTTTT. Complete variable domain (other parts from reference TRBV18 and TRBJ2-2): NAGVMQNPRHLVRRRGQEARLRCSPMKGHSHVYWYRQLPEEGLKFMVYLQKENIIDESGMPKERFSAEFPKEGPSILRIQQVVRGDSAAYFCASSLSGTGGAGELFFGEGSRLTVL.

The chain employs TRBV7-9 and TRBJ2-1; D remains unclear. Germline CDR1 SEHNR, CDR2 FQNEAQ (reference sequence). Trimming stripped 8 bases from V and 4 bases from J, with 18 bases between. The CDR3 length is 15 residues. The CDR3 nucleotides read TGTGCCAGCGCCACTGGTAGAACTTTATACAATGAGCAGTTCTTC. Its translation is CASATGRTLYNEQFF.

V gene TRBV20-1 combines with J gene TRBJ2-1; the D is unclear. The CDR3 has 11 residues. CDR1 is DFQATT and CDR2 is SNEGSKA in the germline V gene (reference sequence). Deletions cut 5 bases from V and 5 bases from J, with 7 bases between. As DNA, the CDR3 is TGCAGTGCTCCGCGGAACAATGAGCAGTTCTTC. It yields the protein CSAPRNNEQFF.

This chain joins TRBV7-2 and TRBJ2-2; TRBD1 might be the D (6 bases). Trimming pared 5 bases from V and 6 bases from J, leaving 22 bases between. CDR1 is SGHTA, CDR2 FQGNSA, per germline. This CDR3 has 17 residues. The CDR3 protein is CASSPQPPGVGAGELFF. The CDR3 DNA follows: TGTGCCAGCAGCCCCCAGCCCCCAGGGGTGGGCGCCGGGGAGCTGTTTTTT.

V usage is TRBV9 and J usage is TRBJ2-7; D is perhaps TRBD2 (6 bases). The CDR3 runs to 16 residues. CDR1 SGDLS and CDR2 YYNGEE come from the germline V gene. Trimming took off 0 bases at V and 6 bases at J, with 19 bases between the two ends. CDR3 in amino acids: CASSVEGLAPRAEQYF. The CDR3 region has the DNA TGTGCCAGCAGCGTAGAAGGGCTAGCGCCCAGGGCCGAGCAGTACTTC.

The J gene is TRBJ2-1, the V gene TRBV7-9; 10 bases agree with TRBD2. The CDR3 covers 16 residues. Germline assignment: CDR1 SEHNR and CDR2 FQNEAQ (reference sequence). Trimming cost V 0 bases and J 4 bases; bases outside gene matches: 3. The CDR3 loop reads CASSLALAGVYNEQFF. DNA for the CDR3: TGTGCCAGCAGCTTAGCGCTAGCGGGAGTGTACAATGAGCAGTTCTTC.

This rearrangement joins TRBV7-8 to TRBJ2-1; possible D gene TRBD2, 6 bases. The V end lost 1 base, the J end lost 3 bases, and 13 bases lay between the germline ends. The CDR3 totals 16 residues. The germline V gene encodes CDR1 SGHVS and CDR2 FQNEAQ. For the CDR3, the DNA is TGTGCCAGCAGCTTAGAGGGGAGGTTGAGCTACAATGAGCAGTTCTTC. Translation: CASSLEGRLSYNEQFF. The full variable domain, completed using reference TRBV7-8 and TRBJ2-1, is GAGVSQSPRYKVAKRGQDVALRCDPISGHVSLFWYQQALGQGPEFLTYFQNEAQLDKSGLPSDRFFAERPEGSVSTLKIQRTQQEDSAVYLCASSLEGRLSYNEQFFGPGTRLTVL.

The chain couples TRBV10-1 to TRBJ2-5; 10 positions match TRBD2. J gave up 5 bases and V 8 bases, and 8 bases lay outside the gene matches. The CDR3 is made up of 14 amino acids. CDR1 is WNHNN, CDR2 SYGVQD, per germline (reference sequence). The CDR3 sequence is CASSPGTSDETQYF. CDR3 sequence (DNA): TGCGCCAGCTCCCCTGGGACTAGCGATGAGACCCAGTACTTC.

The chain combines TRBV4-3 with TRBJ2-7, with 11 bases that match TRBD2. Germline CDR1 and CDR2: LGHNA and YSLEER. The J segment lost 2 bases and the V segment lost 5 bases, leaving 5 bases of the junction unmatched. This CDR3 is built from 15 residues. The CDR3 DNA is TGCGCCAGCAGCTCAGGACTAGCGGGTACCTACGAGCAGTACTTC. Protein sequence: CASSSGLAGTYEQYF.